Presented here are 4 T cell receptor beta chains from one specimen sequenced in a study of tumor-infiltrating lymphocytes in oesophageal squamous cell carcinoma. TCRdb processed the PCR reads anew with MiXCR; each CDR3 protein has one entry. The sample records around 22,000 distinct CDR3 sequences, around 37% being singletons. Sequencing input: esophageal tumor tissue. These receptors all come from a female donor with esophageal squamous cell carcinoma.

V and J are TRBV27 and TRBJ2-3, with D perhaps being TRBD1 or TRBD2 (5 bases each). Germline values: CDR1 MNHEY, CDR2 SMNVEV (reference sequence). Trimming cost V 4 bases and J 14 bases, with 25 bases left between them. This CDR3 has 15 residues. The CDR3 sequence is CASSYEGTNTGELYF. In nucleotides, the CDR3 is TGTGCCAGCAGTTATGAGGGGACGAACACCGGGGAGCTGTATTTT.

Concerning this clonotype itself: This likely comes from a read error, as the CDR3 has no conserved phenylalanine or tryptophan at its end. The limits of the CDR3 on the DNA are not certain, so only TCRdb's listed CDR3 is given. The chain's CDR3 is CASSKGTAINYGYTFGS. The rearrangement links TRBV10-2 to TRBJ2-7; the table assigns TRBD1, which was not confirmed against the DNA. Germline V lookup: CDR1 WSHSY, CDR2 SAAADI. From its first to its last residue, the CDR3 has 17 amino acids.

CDR3 loop: CASSRTSGVETQYF. As DNA, the CDR3 is TGTGCCAGCAGCCGTACTAGCGGTGTTGAGACCCAGTACTTC. The V gene is TRBV7-6, the J gene TRBJ2-1; 8 nucleotides line up with TRBD2. The DNA matches TRBJ2-5 better at its end, which makes the J call doubtful. The CDR3 covers 14 residues. The germline gives CDR1 SGHVS, CDR2 FNYEAQ.

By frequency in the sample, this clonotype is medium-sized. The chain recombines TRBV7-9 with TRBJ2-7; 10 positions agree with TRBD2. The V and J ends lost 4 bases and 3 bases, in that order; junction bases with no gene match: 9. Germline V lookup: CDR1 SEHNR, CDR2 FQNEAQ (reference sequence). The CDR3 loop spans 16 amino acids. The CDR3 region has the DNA TGTGCCAGCAGCTCCGATAGCGGGAGGATCCGCTACGAGCAGTACTTC. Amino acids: CASSSDSGRIRYEQYF.